A selection of T cell receptor beta chains follows, all from one sample in a study of blood T cell repertoires in COVID-19. Libraries were prepared by immunoSEQ multiplex PCR; TCRdb keeps only in-frame clonotypes and omits some of them. The sample includes 77,000 or so clones, roughly 90% of them seen just once. Input material: peripheral blood. The receptors were gathered from a man aged 45-65 years with active COVID-19. CDR3s include the opening cysteine and the closing phenylalanine or tryptophan. The D gene is left open where the match is weak. Clone size is shown for a subset of rows, as once, few, many or a class of expanded clone.

-	TRBV27	TRBJ1-2	14	TRBD1	TGTGCCAGCAGTTCCCCGGACAGGGAGCACGGCTACACCTTC	CASSSPDREHGYTF
-	TRBV28	TRBJ1-1	14	-	TGTGCCAGCAGTCCCTCTCCGGGCCCCGAGGGCGCTTTCTTT	CASSPSPGPEGAFF
-	TRBV5-8	TRBJ2-7	14	TRBD1	TGTGCCAGCAGCTGGGGGACAGGGAGCTACGAGCAGTACTTC	CASSWGTGSYEQYF
-	TRBV11-2	TRBJ2-5	13	-	TGTGCCAGCAGCTTACAACTATGGGAGACCCAGTACTTC	CASSLQLWETQYF
-	TRBV2	TRBJ1-2	15	TRBD1	TGTGCCAGCAGTGACCCGAGACAGGGGGCGTGGGGCTACACCTTC	CASSDPRQGAWGYTF
-	TRBV5-6	TRBJ1-1	14	-	TGTGCCAGCAGCTTGCGGGAGTTGAACACTGAAGCTTTCTTT	CASSLRELNTEAFF
-	TRBV5-1	TRBJ2-7	12	-	TGCGCCAGCAGCTCACACGCCTACGAGCAGTACTTC	CASSSHAYEQYF
-	TRBV4-1	TRBJ1-5	15	TRBD1	TGCGCCAGCAGCCAAGGACAGGGGAATAGACAGCCCCAGCATTTT	CASSQGQGNRQPQHF
-	TRBV4-1	TRBJ1-1	14	-	TGCGCCAGCAGCCATCCCCCGCGGAACACTGAAGCTTTCTTT	CASSHPPRNTEAFF
-	TRBV28	TRBJ2-7	17	TRBD1	TGTGCCAGCAGTTTTCTCAGCAGGGGGACAGGGAACATCGAGCAGTACTTC	CASSFLSRGTGNIEQYF
few	TRBV19	TRBJ2-4	14	TRBD1	TGTGCCAGTAGTATAGGACAGGGTACGAACATTCAGTACTTC	CASSIGQGTNIQYF
-	TRBV7-3	TRBJ2-7	13	TRBD1	TGTGCCAGCAGCTTCACAGGGGTGGACGAGCAGTACTTC	CASSFTGVDEQYF
-	TRBV28	TRBJ2-1	16	TRBD2	TGTGCCAGCTACCCGAGATTGGCTAGCGGGAGGAATGAGCAGTTCTTC	CASYPRLASGRNEQFF
once	TRBV9	TRBJ1-5	15	-	TGTGCCAGCAGCGTGGGGCCGCAGGGCAATCAGCCCCAGCATTTT	CASSVGPQGNQPQHF
-	TRBV19	TRBJ2-7	15	TRBD2	TGTGCCAGTAGTACCCGATGGGAGGGGAGGGACGAGCAGTACTTC	CASSTRWEGRDEQYF
-	TRBV19	TRBJ2-2	17	-	TGTGCCAGTAGTATAGTAGGAGTTAAACGGAACACCGGGGAGCTGTTTTTT	CASSIVGVKRNTGELFF
-	TRBV9	TRBJ1-3	16	TRBD1	TGTGCCAGCAGCGTCCTGGACAGGGGTCCTGGAAACACCATATATTTT	CASSVLDRGPGNTIYF
-	TRBV7-3	TRBJ2-1	15	-	TGTGCCAGCAGCTTAGCGTCAGCCGGGAACAATGAGCAGTTCTTC	CASSLASAGNNEQFF